This T cell receptor beta chain was retrieved from a study of T cells in Graves' hyperthyroidism and ophthalmopathy. Whole-study context: Upon initial diagnosis and before any treatment, peripheral blood was collected. General study findings and limits: Blood held most thyroid clonotypes expanded above 0.001 frequency.

From germline, CDR1 is KGHDR and CDR2 SFDVKD. CDR3 length equals 14 residues. With 5 bases clipped from V and 4 bases from J, the junction kept 5 bases outside the gene matches. Ophthalmopathy patients had Clinical Activity Score at least 3, NOSPECS grade at least 4, duration under 3 months. PBMCs were obtained from approximately 9.2 ml fresh peripheral blood. TCR beta CDR3 regions were amplified from RNA. The TCR CDR3 first-round RT-PCR relied on the HTBI primer set. TCRdb called the multiplex PCR reads again in MiXCR, with one record for every CDR3 protein. The sample holds hundreds of thousands of distinct CDR3 sequences, around 20% seen once. With respect to this clonotype: The antigen remains unidentified.

This TCR came from a man aged 30-40 years with Graves' ophthalmopathy. Material for sequencing was blood. The chain joins TRBV24-1 to TRBJ2-3; the match to TRBD2 covers 7 bases. This CDR3 is CATSGGLEADTQYF. CDR3 coding DNA: TGTGCCACCAGTGGCGGACTAGAGGCAGATACGCAGTATTTT.